This T cell receptor (beta chain) was recovered during a study of blood T cell repertoires in COVID-19. Study at large: Samples came from the United States, Italy and Spain, spanning acute and convalescent COVID-19. Sample material is recorded as cDNA or gDNA derived from T cells, B-cell-depleted T cells, or PBMCs.

Original data processing: Scientists estimated how many nucleated cells there were by amplifying reference gene primers. The data were produced by immunoSEQ multiplex PCR, yet TCRdb's version contains in-frame clones alone and is incomplete. From that table come the V and J calls and clone size; the DNA was used to work out D and trimming. The sample consists of some 150,000 clones, 85% to 90% of them appearing once. Germline loops: CDR1 KGHSH, CDR2 LQKENI. The CDR3 runs 14 residues. Trimming took 6 bases from V and 5 from J, leaving 15 bases between them. This chain links TRBV18 with TRBJ2-3, with D perhaps TRBD2 (6 bases). Sequencing was carried out using peripheral blood. The receptor's source is a man between 18 and 35 years old with active or convalescent COVID-19. Written as DNA, the CDR3 is TGTGCCAGCTCCACGCGGAGGGGTCAAGATACGCAGTATTTT. It yields the protein CASSTRRGQDTQYF.